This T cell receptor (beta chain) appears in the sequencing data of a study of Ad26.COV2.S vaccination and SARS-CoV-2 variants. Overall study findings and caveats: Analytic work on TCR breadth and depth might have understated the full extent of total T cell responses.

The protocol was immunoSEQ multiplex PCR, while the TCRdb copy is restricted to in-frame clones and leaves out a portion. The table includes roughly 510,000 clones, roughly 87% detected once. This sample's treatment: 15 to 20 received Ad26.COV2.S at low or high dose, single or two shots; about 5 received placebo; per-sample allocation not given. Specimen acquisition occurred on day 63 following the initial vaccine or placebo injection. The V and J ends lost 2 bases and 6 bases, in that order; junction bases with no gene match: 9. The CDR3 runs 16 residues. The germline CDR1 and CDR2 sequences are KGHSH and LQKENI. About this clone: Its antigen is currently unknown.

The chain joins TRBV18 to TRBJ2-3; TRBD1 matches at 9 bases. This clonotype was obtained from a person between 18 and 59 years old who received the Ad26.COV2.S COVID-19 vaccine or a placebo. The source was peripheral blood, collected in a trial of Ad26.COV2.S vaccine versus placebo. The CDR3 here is CASSPVGQGLIDTQYF. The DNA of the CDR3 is TGTGCCAGCTCACCAGTCGGACAGGGGCTCATCGATACGCAGTATTTT.